A single T cell receptor beta chain is shown here with its context. Its specificity is unknown. The data originate from a study of shared clonotypes between healthy human individuals. Study outcomes and limitations: Despite large depth, rarefaction showed incomplete sorted-subset sequencing. Clonotype sharing across a few donors was observed for about 5.2% of naive CD4 clonotypes.

The assay used deep level. Each subset's genomic DNA was shared equally among a number of immunoSEQ plates. Assay: immunoSEQ multiplex PCR; the TCRdb copy retains only in-frame clones and omits some. The data contain 190,000 or so clones, around 63% of them singletons. With V trimmed by 6 bases and J by 2 bases, 9 bases remained unmatched. CDR1 is MDHEN, CDR2 SYDVKM, per germline. This CDR3 has 16 amino acids. This sequence joins TRBV28 and TRBJ2-1; 8 positions match TRBD1. The source of this sequence is a man aged 25 to 45 in good health. The sample was memory CD4+ T cells sorted from blood. The subset denotes: CD45RA-negative fraction. The CDR3 region is CASSPTGARTYNEQFF. The CDR3 DNA follows: TGTGCCAGCAGCCCGACAGGGGCGCGGACCTACAATGAGCAGTTCTTC.